This record covers a single T cell receptor beta chain. As yet, its antigen is unknown. The PCR made use of 60 Vbeta and 13 Jbeta primers. Data came from immunoSEQ multiplex PCR; TCRdb stores just in-frame clones and leaves some out. The repertoire holds 150,000 to 200,000 clones, with 55% to 65% as singletons. These donors counted as nominally healthy when sampled, but unrecorded immune exposures were likely. The data belong to a study of cytomegalovirus exposure and HLA in healthy donors. General observations from the study: Confirmation was obtained in vitro that a few CMV-associated chains are specific for CMV antigens.

The receptor comes from a middle-aged man in good health and CMV-seronegative. Sequenced material: PBMCs.

The DNA for the CDR3 is TGTGCCAGCACTGACGACAGGGGCGACGAGCAGTACTTC. Translating it yields CASTDDRGDEQYF. V is TRBV6-5 and J is TRBJ2-7; 8 nucleotides line up with TRBD1. After removal of 7 bases from V and 5 bases from J, the junction contained 7 bases not matched to a gene. The germline gives CDR1 MNHEY, CDR2 SVGAGI. The CDR3 contains 13 residues.